The present TCR beta chain was sequenced within a study of shared clonotypes between healthy human individuals. Study overall: Per donor, CD8 memory used one plate, CD8 naive used two, CD4 memory used three and CD4 naive used three. Study results and limitations: Shared across a few donors were about 4.8% of the naive CD4 clonotypes. Larger richness was generally estimated for naive than memory subsets.

V shed 5 bases and J 4 bases; nucleotides not matched to a gene: 9. The germline V gene has CDR1 MDHEN and CDR2 SYDVKM. The CDR3 is 15 amino acids. With regard to this clone: The target antigen is unknown.

Researchers divided each subset's genomic DNA evenly across several immunoSEQ plates. The data were produced by immunoSEQ multiplex PCR, yet TCRdb's version contains in-frame clones alone and is incomplete. The sample has approximately 340,000 clones; about 74% are singletons. This TCR was sampled from a man aged 30 to 39 in good health. Sequenced input: memory CD4+ T cells sorted from blood. As for subset: CD45RA-negative fraction. The gene calls are TRBV28 and TRBJ1-2; 8 nucleotides agree with TRBD1. The CDR3 DNA sequence: TGTGCCAGCAGTACCTACAGGGGGGGAATCTATGGCTACACCTTC. Translating it yields CASSTYRGGIYGYTF.